This T cell receptor beta chain was captured by sequencing in a study of blood T cell repertoires in COVID-19. Across the whole study: The United States, Italy and Spain provided the acute and convalescent COVID-19 samples. Sources were T cells, B-cell-depleted T cells, or PBMCs; the material itself was cDNA or gDNA.

This CDR3 spans 15 amino acids. CDR1 is MNHEY and CDR2 is SMNVEV in the germline V gene (reference sequence). V was pared by 4 bases and J by 4 bases, with 16 bases between. Seattle's cohort entered during active infection and was followed longitudinally. Methods used by the authors: Cell counts per sample came from amplifying reference gene primers. Assay: immunoSEQ multiplex PCR; the TCRdb copy retains only in-frame clones and omits some. That table supplies the V and J calls and clone size; D and trimming were determined from the DNA. The sample has 220,000 or so clones; around 83% are singletons. The chain combines TRBV27 with TRBJ1-2, with D uncertain. The clonotype originates from a woman in her forties or fifties with COVID-19, enrolled during active disease. Material: peripheral blood. CDR3 sequence (DNA): TGTGCCAGCAGTTGGGCGGGTGGGGTGACCTATGGCTACACCTTC. Its protein product is CASSWAGGVTYGYTF.